Following are 15 T cell receptor beta chains from one sample sequenced in a study of cytomegalovirus exposure and HLA in healthy donors. In the PCR, 60 Vbeta and 13 Jbeta primers were used. Data came from immunoSEQ multiplex PCR; TCRdb stores just in-frame clones and leaves some out. The data show some 130,000 clones, roughly three quarters seen once. The sequencing sample was made of PBMCs. The origin of the receptors is a man aged 25-45 years in good health and CMV-seronegative.

The chain couples TRBV27 to TRBJ2-7; D uncertain. The V end lost 2 bases, the J end lost 3 bases, and 8 bases lay between the germline ends. This CDR3 has 13 residues. Per germline, CDR1 MNHEY and CDR2 SMNVEV (reference sequence). The CDR3 region has the DNA TGTGCCAGCAGTTTACAGGCCGGCTACGAGCAGTACTTC. This gives the protein CASSLQAGYEQYF.

The chain carries TRBV6-1 and TRBJ2-2; possibly TRBD2 for D (7 bases). Germline assignment: CDR1 MNHNS and CDR2 SASEGT. Trimming left V 11 bases short and J 5 bases short, with 18 bases between. CDR3 length: 14 amino acids. CDR3 DNA: TGTGCCCTCCGGAGGAGGGGGGGAACCGGGGAGCTGTTTTTT. It yields the protein CALRRRGGTGELFF.

As for this clone: One junction end does not reproduce the germline sequence, and a read error may be involved. The chain uses TRBV7-7 and TRBJ2-1; 11 positions match TRBD2. This CDR3 has 15 amino acids. Germline V gene lookup returns CDR1 SSHAT and CDR2 FNYEAQ (reference sequence). CDR3 in DNA: TGTGCTAGCAGCCTGGGACTAGCGGAATACAATGAGCAGTTCTTC. Its translation is CASSLGLAEYNEQFF.

The chain recombines TRBV28 with TRBJ1-5; unclear D gene. The germline V gene encodes CDR1 MDHEN and CDR2 SYDVKM. The CDR3 totals 16 residues. Trimming took off 2 bases at V and 9 bases at J, with 20 bases between the two ends. CDR3 loop: CASSLGEPGRGRPQHF. CDR3 nucleotides: TGTGCCAGCAGTTTAGGGGAGCCGGGTCGGGGAAGGCCCCAGCATTTT.

The rearrangement joins TRBV9 to TRBJ2-2, with 10 positions matching TRBD2. The CDR3 covers 19 residues. V lost 0 bases and J lost 1; bases outside the gene matches: 9. Germline CDR1 and CDR2: SGDLS and YYNGEE. CDR3 coding DNA: TGTGCCAGCAGCGTAGCGGGGGAGACTAGCGGGCTGAACACCGGGGAGCTGTTTTTT. Translated: CASSVAGETSGLNTGELFF.

The V call is TRBV9, the J call TRBJ1-2; the D gene is possibly TRBD1 (5 bases). From germline, CDR1 is SGDLS and CDR2 YYNGEE. The CDR3 is 12 residues long. V lost 3 bases and J lost 5, with 8 bases in between. The CDR3 nucleotides are TGTGCCAGCAGCGGTGACAGATATGGCTACACCTTC. Its translation is CASSGDRYGYTF.

The CDR3 reads CASSGSGSSYEQYF. The CDR3 DNA follows: TGTGCCAGCAGTGGGAGCGGGAGCTCCTACGAGCAGTACTTC. This sequence joins TRBV6-4 and TRBJ2-7; TRBD2 agrees at 8 bases. This CDR3 region has 14 residues. Germline lookup yields CDR1 MRHNA and CDR2 SNTAGT. Losses at the gene ends were 4 bases for V and 0 bases for J; bases not matched to a gene: 2.

The CDR3 spells CASGSGTSSGETQYF. The CDR3 DNA reads TGTGCTAGTGGCTCGGGGACAAGCTCAGGGGAGACCCAGTACTTC. The chain carries TRBV12-5 and TRBJ2-5; TRBD1 might be the D (6 bases). The ends were cut back, 6 bases at V and 5 bases at J, with 19 bases in the middle. Germline CDR1 is LGHNT and CDR2 is FRNRAP. The CDR3 has 15 amino acids.

The V call is TRBV11-1, the J call TRBJ2-7, with D perhaps TRBD1 (5 bases). The CDR3 has 13 residues. V lost 2 bases and J 0 bases, leaving 5 bases between the germline ends. The germline V gene has CDR1 SGHAT and CDR2 FQDESV (reference sequence). The CDR3 here is CASSLQGSYEQYF. The CDR3 DNA is TGTGCCAGCAGCTTACAGGGCTCCTACGAGCAGTACTTC.

This clone occurred a few times. In nucleotides, the CDR3 is TGTGCCAGCAGCTTCGGGACTAGCGGGACCGGGGAGCTGTTTTTT. Protein: CASSFGTSGTGELFF. This chain joins TRBV11-2 and TRBJ2-2; the match to TRBD2 covers 12 bases. The germline V gene encodes CDR1 SGHAT and CDR2 FQNNGV. V was pared by 3 bases and J by 5 bases, with 1 base of the junction left unmatched. CDR3 length: 15 residues.

This clone was counted a few times. V gene TRBV30 combines with J gene TRBJ1-4; the D is unclear. Germline V lookup: CDR1 GTSNPN, CDR2 SVGIG (reference sequence). V dropped 2 bases and J dropped 8 bases, with 12 bases sitting between them. This CDR3 spans 13 amino acids. The CDR3 here is CAWSLNSREKLFF. Written as DNA, the CDR3 is TGTGCCTGGAGTTTGAACAGCCGCGAAAAACTGTTTTTT.

The rearrangement joins TRBV5-4 to TRBJ2-2, with TRBD2 identical over 8 bases. The CDR3 sequence is 16 residues long. Germline V gene data show CDR1 as SGHNT and CDR2 as YYREEE (reference sequence). Trimming took 2 bases from V and 3 from J; bases not matched to a gene: 6. CDR3 sequence (DNA): TGTGCCAGCAGCTTCGGGGCGGGAGGACACACCGGGGAGCTGTTTTTT. Protein product: CASSFGAGGHTGELFF.

This clone has just a few counts. The chain couples TRBV1 to TRBJ2-3; TRBD2 is taken as the D call from the table, unchecked against the DNA. TRBV1 represents a pseudogene. This CDR3 has 16 residues. The CDR3 DNA reads TGCACCAGCAGCCAAGATCGAGGCCATTGCACAGATACGCAGTATTTT. This translates into CTSSQDRGHCTDTQYF.

The V call is TRBV5-4, the J call TRBJ2-1; 10 nucleotides align to TRBD2. CDR3 size: 16 residues. V shed 0 bases, J shed 8 bases, and the junction held 8 bases outside the gene matches. In germline, CDR1 is SGHNT, CDR2 YYREEE (reference sequence). The CDR3 nucleotides are TGTGCCAGCAGCTTGGAGCTAGCGGGAGTGTTCTATGAGCAGTTCTTC. As protein: CASSLELAGVFYEQFF.

This chain uses TRBV28 with TRBJ2-7, with 7 bases identical to TRBD2. This CDR3 comprises 18 residues. J gave up 2 bases and V 3 bases, and 16 bases lay outside the gene matches. CDR1 MDHEN and CDR2 SYDVKM come from the germline V gene. The CDR3 coding sequence is TGTGCCAGCAGTTTCGTTCCACCGCGGGTGGCGGGAGCCTACGAGCAGTACTTC. It translates to CASSFVPPRVAGAYEQYF.